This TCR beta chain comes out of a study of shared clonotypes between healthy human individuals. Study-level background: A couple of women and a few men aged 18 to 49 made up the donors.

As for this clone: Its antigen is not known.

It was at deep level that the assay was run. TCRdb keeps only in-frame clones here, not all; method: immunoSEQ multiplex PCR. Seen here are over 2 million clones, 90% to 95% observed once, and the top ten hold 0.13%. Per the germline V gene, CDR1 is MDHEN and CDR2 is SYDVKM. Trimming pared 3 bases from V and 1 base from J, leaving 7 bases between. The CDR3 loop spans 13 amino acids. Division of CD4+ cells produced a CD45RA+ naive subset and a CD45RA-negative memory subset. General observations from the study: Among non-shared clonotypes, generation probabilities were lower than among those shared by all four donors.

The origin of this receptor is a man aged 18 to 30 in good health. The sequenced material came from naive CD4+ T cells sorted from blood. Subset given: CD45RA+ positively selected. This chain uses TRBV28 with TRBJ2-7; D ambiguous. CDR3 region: CASSLQISYEQYF. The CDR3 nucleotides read TGTGCCAGCAGTTTGCAGATTTCCTACGAGCAGTACTTC.